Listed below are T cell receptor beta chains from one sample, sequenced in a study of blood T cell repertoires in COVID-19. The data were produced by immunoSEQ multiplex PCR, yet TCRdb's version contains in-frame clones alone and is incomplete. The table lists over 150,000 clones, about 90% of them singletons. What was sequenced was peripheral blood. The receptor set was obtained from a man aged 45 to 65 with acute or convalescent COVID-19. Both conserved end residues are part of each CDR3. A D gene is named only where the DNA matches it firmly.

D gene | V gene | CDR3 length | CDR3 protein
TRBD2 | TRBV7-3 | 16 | CASSLYPGLAGEEQFF
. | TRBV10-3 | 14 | CAISESGGGAEAFF
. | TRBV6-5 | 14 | CASLPLAGGTEAFF
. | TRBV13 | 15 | CASSPGGSGVYEQYF
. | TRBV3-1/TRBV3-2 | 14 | CASSQGLVRYEQYF
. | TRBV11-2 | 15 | CASSFSAEVPGELFF
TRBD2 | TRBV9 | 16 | CASSSSSGSSGYEQFF
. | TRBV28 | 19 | CASKPLRGGGVYSNQPQHF
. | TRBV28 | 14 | CASRRKTETGSQYF
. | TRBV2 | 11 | CASSSNNIQYF
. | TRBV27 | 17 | CASSLRRGLATSYEQYF
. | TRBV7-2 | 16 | CASSPHLGGSYNEQFF
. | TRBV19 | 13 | CASSLEGRTEAFF
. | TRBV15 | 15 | CATSKVGGGGTEAFF
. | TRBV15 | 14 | CATSTGPDTGELFF
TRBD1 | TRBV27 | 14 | CASSPGQYNSPLHF
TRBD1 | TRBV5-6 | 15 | CASSLWDRARYGYTF
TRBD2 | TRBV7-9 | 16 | CASRPTSGRSPDTQYF
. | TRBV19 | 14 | CATTSGARDNEQFF
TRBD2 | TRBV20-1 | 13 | CSASSSGVNTQYF
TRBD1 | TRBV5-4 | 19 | CASSLPEGTGFANTGELFF
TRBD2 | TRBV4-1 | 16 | CASSRTSGRARETQYF
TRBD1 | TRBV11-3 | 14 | CASSLGQGTGELFF
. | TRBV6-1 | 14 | CASSERSSGNTIYF
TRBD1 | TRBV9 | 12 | CASRTGGYGYTF
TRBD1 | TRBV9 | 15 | CASSLRDSLNEKLFF